Listed here is a single T cell receptor beta chain. This entry comes from a study of blood T cell repertoires in COVID-19. Across the whole study: The cDNA or gDNA used as material had been derived from T cells, B-cell-depleted T cells, or PBMCs.

The protocol was immunoSEQ multiplex PCR, while the TCRdb copy is restricted to in-frame clones and leaves out a portion. The sample holds under 200,000 clones, roughly 88% seen once. The study recruited people aged roughly 18 to 100 years across about 25 US areas. Cohort allocation depended upon clinical history that participants reported. Trimming removed 5 bases from V and 8 bases from J; junction bases left unmatched: 7. Germline V gene lookup returns CDR1 MNHEY and CDR2 SVGAGI. The CDR3 spans 15 residues. Sequences were obtained from PBMCs or T cells enriched from blood (not recorded which). This clonotype originated in a man between 35 and 55 years old with acute COVID-19. This chain joins TRBV6-5 and TRBJ2-1; 12 bases are a match to TRBD2. Written as DNA, the CDR3 is TGTGCCAGCAGTCACGGACTAGCGGGATTTTATGAGCAGTTCTTC. As protein: CASSHGLAGFYEQFF.